The text below deals with one TCR beta chain. Its antigen specificity is not known. No base quality information exists; no much larger clone differs at one position. The CDR3 numbers 15 residues from cysteine through phenylalanine. This entry keeps only the CDR3 DNA: 45 bases, framed from base 1. The germline V and J ends show losses of 3 bases and 6 bases respectively, and no gene match explains 10 bases of the junction. CDR1 SGHRS and CDR2 YFSETQ were looked up in the germline V gene. Libraries were made using PCR. TCRdb shows the sequencer as Illumina HiSeq 2500. TCR libraries were prepared with molecular barcoding, using unique molecular identifiers to normalize TCRbeta repertoire quantification. TCRdb took the public reads, trimmed them with fastp at Q25, ran MiXCR for clone calling and kept in-frame beta chains. For every CDR3 protein sequence, its rows merge into one entry that carries the most common genes and DNA. The sample yields some 350,000 distinct CDR3 sequences; around a tenth were counted once. Jointly, the top ten make up less than 2.5% of the sample.

This entry belongs to a study of T-cell reconstitution after alpha-beta-depleted transplantation in children (dated by TCRdb to the mid-2010s). Background on the whole study: Using TCR repertoire profiling, the study quantitatively followed how T-cell immune reconstitution unfolded in children after TCRalphabeta/CD19-depleted allogeneic hematopoietic cell transplantation.

The sequence is built from TRBV5-1 and TRBJ2-7; 9 junctional bases match TRBD1. The sequence was collected from a human donor who donated a stem cell graft to a child with acute lymphoblastic leukemia. The source material was PBMCs from the stem cell graft donor, sampled from the stem cell graft. The CDR3 amino acid sequence is: CASSSTGGAIVEQYF. The base sequence is TGCGCCAGCAGCTCTACAGGGGGCGCGATTGTCGAGCAGTACTTC.